These T cell receptor beta chains were read from a single sample in a study of cytomegalovirus exposure and HLA in healthy donors. Here immunoSEQ multiplex PCR was the method, and the copy in TCRdb shows in-frame clones only, minus some. This table has 65,000 to 80,000 clones, roughly 72% appearing once. Sequenced: PBMCs. These receptors all stem from a man aged 35 to 55 in good health and CMV-seropositive. CDR3s include the opening cysteine and the closing phenylalanine or tryptophan. Fields, in order: clone size, D gene, V gene, J gene, CDR3 DNA, CDR3 protein. D genes are given only for firm matches. Only some rows state a clone size, as once, few, many or a class for expanded clones.

clone_size: NA
d_call: NA
v_call: TRBV18
j_call: TRBJ2-5
cdr3_nt: TGTGCCAGCTCAGGACATATCCAAGAGACCCAGTACTTC
cdr3_aa: CASSGHIQETQYF

clone_size: NA
d_call: TRBD2
v_call: TRBV7-8
j_call: TRBJ2-1
cdr3_nt: TGTGCCAGCAGCTACCCGGGACTAGCGAGGAGCAATGAGCAGTTCTTC
cdr3_aa: CASSYPGLARSNEQFF

clone_size: NA
d_call: TRBD2
v_call: TRBV7-2
j_call: TRBJ2-5
cdr3_nt: TGTGCCAGCAGCTTAGAAGCGGGAGAGTCAGAGACCCAGTACTTC
cdr3_aa: CASSLEAGESETQYF

clone_size: NA
d_call: TRBD2
v_call: TRBV5-1
j_call: TRBJ2-1
cdr3_nt: TGCGCCAGCAGCCCCGGGACTAGCACCTACAATGAGCAGTTCTTC
cdr3_aa: CASSPGTSTYNEQFF

clone_size: few
d_call: NA
v_call: TRBV25-1
j_call: TRBJ1-1
cdr3_nt: TGTGCCAGCAGTGACGCGGGCAGGTTGAACACTGAAGCTTTCTTT
cdr3_aa: CASSDAGRLNTEAFF

clone_size: NA
d_call: TRBD2
v_call: TRBV2
j_call: TRBJ2-7
cdr3_nt: TGTGCCAGCAAGCCTAGCGGGGGCTACGAGCAGTACTTC
cdr3_aa: CASKPSGGYEQYF

clone_size: few
d_call: NA
v_call: TRBV6-8
j_call: TRBJ2-3
cdr3_nt: TGTGCCAGCAGTGATAAAACTAGCACAGATACGCAGTATTTT
cdr3_aa: CASSDKTSTDTQYF

clone_size: NA
d_call: TRBD2
v_call: TRBV9
j_call: TRBJ2-1
cdr3_nt: TGTGCCAGCAGCGTAGCTGGCGGGGGGGATCAAATTGAGCAGTTCTTC
cdr3_aa: CASSVAGGGDQIEQFF

clone_size: few
d_call: NA
v_call: TRBV11-2
j_call: TRBJ1-1
cdr3_nt: TGTGCCAGCAGCTTTTCCCTTTACACTGAAGCTTTCTTT
cdr3_aa: CASSFSLYTEAFF

clone_size: NA
d_call: TRBD1
v_call: TRBV7-3
j_call: TRBJ1-2
cdr3_nt: TGTGCCAGCAGCCTGACGGGACAGGGGTCCTATGGCTACACCTTC
cdr3_aa: CASSLTGQGSYGYTF

clone_size: NA
d_call: TRBD1
v_call: TRBV28
j_call: TRBJ1-2
cdr3_nt: TGTGCCAGCAGTTTACAAGACAGGGTCTATGGCTACACCTTC
cdr3_aa: CASSLQDRVYGYTF

clone_size: NA
d_call: NA
v_call: TRBV7-9
j_call: TRBJ2-7
cdr3_nt: TGTGCCAGCAGCTTCTTCGGGACTGATCCCTACGAGCAGTACTTC
cdr3_aa: CASSFFGTDPYEQYF

clone_size: NA
d_call: TRBD2
v_call: TRBV4-1
j_call: TRBJ2-3
cdr3_nt: TGCGCCAGCAGCCAAGTAGCGGGAGTGGAGACAGATACGCAGTATTTT
cdr3_aa: CASSQVAGVETDTQYF

clone_size: NA
d_call: NA
v_call: TRBV5-1
j_call: TRBJ2-3
cdr3_nt: TGCGCCAGCAGCCCAACCCCTAGCAGCACAGATACGCAGTATTTT
cdr3_aa: CASSPTPSSTDTQYF

clone_size: NA
d_call: NA
v_call: TRBV25-1
j_call: TRBJ1-1
cdr3_nt: TGTGCCAGCAGTTCTAAATCCGGGGGTGACACTGAAGCTTTCTTT
cdr3_aa: CASSSKSGGDTEAFF

clone_size: NA
d_call: TRBD2
v_call: TRBV7-9
j_call: TRBJ2-3
cdr3_nt: TGTGCCAGCAGCCACGTACGGACTAGCGGGACTAATACGCAGTATTTT
cdr3_aa: CASSHVRTSGTNTQYF

clone_size: NA
d_call: NA
v_call: TRBV7-8
j_call: TRBJ2-7
cdr3_nt: TGTGCCAGCAGCTTAGGTCGCCGGATCGACTACGAGCAGTACTTC
cdr3_aa: CASSLGRRIDYEQYF

clone_size: once
d_call: TRBD2
v_call: TRBV11-2
j_call: TRBJ2-3
cdr3_nt: TGTGCCAGCAGCTTAAAGATTTGGGGGACTAGCGGGATCTTAGATACGCAGTATTTT
cdr3_aa: CASSLKIWGTSGILDTQYF

clone_size: NA
d_call: NA
v_call: TRBV21-1
j_call: TRBJ2-3
cdr3_nt: TGTGCCAGCTGGGCAAGGCGGGAGCTAACAGATACGCAGTATTTT
cdr3_aa: CASWARRELTDTQYF

clone_size: NA
d_call: NA
v_call: TRBV6-1
j_call: TRBJ1-5
cdr3_nt: TGTGCCAGCAGTCCGGGGAGAGGTCAGCCCCAGCATTTT
cdr3_aa: CASSPGRGQPQHF

clone_size: NA
d_call: NA
v_call: TRBV6-1
j_call: TRBJ1-1
cdr3_nt: TGTGCCAGCAGTGAAAAGGGAGGGACTGAAGCTTTCTTT
cdr3_aa: CASSEKGGTEAFF

clone_size: NA
d_call: TRBD2
v_call: TRBV6-1
j_call: TRBJ2-3
cdr3_nt: TGTGCCAGCAGTGCCGAGGGGACTAGCGGGGGCACAGATACGCAGTATTTT
cdr3_aa: CASSAEGTSGGTDTQYF

clone_size: few
d_call: TRBD1
v_call: TRBV11-2
j_call: TRBJ2-1
cdr3_nt: TGTGCCAGCAGCAGACAGGGGGCTAATGAGCAGTTCTTC
cdr3_aa: CASSRQGANEQFF

clone_size: NA
d_call: TRBD2
v_call: TRBV30
j_call: TRBJ2-7
cdr3_nt: TGTGCCTGGACCCAGACTAGCAGCTCCTACGAGCAGTACTTC
cdr3_aa: CAWTQTSSSYEQYF

clone_size: NA
d_call: NA
v_call: TRBV5-8
j_call: TRBJ1-4
cdr3_nt: TGTGCCAGCAGCCTAGAACCCACAACTAATGAAAAACTGTTTTTT
cdr3_aa: CASSLEPTTNEKLFF

clone_size: NA
d_call: TRBD1
v_call: TRBV4-1
j_call: TRBJ1-5
cdr3_nt: TGCGCCAGCAGCCGGAATCAGGGGGACAATCAGCCCCAGCATTTT
cdr3_aa: CASSRNQGDNQPQHF

clone_size: NA
d_call: NA
v_call: TRBV14
j_call: TRBJ2-7
cdr3_nt: TGTGCCAGCAGCCACCAGGGCTACGAGCAGTACTTC
cdr3_aa: CASSHQGYEQYF

clone_size: NA
d_call: TRBD2
v_call: TRBV6-4
j_call: TRBJ2-2
cdr3_nt: TGTGCCAGCAGCCCGGGCAGGGAGGGCACCGGGGAGCTGTTTTTT
cdr3_aa: CASSPGREGTGELFF

clone_size: NA
d_call: NA
v_call: TRBV2
j_call: TRBJ2-7
cdr3_nt: TGTGCCAGCAGTGAATCGCGCTTGGCCTACGAGCAGTACTTC
cdr3_aa: CASSESRLAYEQYF

clone_size: NA
d_call: NA
v_call: TRBV10-3
j_call: TRBJ1-2
cdr3_nt: TGTGCCATCAGACTTCAGGGTAACTATGGCTACACCTTC
cdr3_aa: CAIRLQGNYGYTF

clone_size: NA
d_call: NA
v_call: TRBV9
j_call: TRBJ1-1
cdr3_nt: TGTGCCAGCAGCTCCCCCGGCACTGAAGCTTTCTTT
cdr3_aa: CASSSPGTEAFF

clone_size: NA
d_call: TRBD2
v_call: TRBV28
j_call: TRBJ2-1
cdr3_nt: TGTGCCAGCAGAACCGACGGACTAGCGGGACTTCTAAGGGGTGAGCAGTTCTTC
cdr3_aa: CASRTDGLAGLLRGEQFF

clone_size: NA
d_call: TRBD1
v_call: TRBV6-5
j_call: TRBJ2-1
cdr3_nt: TGTGCCAGCAGTTACGGACAGGTCTTGACTGAGCAGTTCTTC
cdr3_aa: CASSYGQVLTEQFF

clone_size: NA
d_call: NA
v_call: TRBV7-7
j_call: TRBJ2-7
cdr3_nt: TGTGCCAGCAGCGCCGCCGGGACACGGTACTCCTACGAGCAGTACTTC
cdr3_aa: CASSAAGTRYSYEQYF

clone_size: NA
d_call: NA
v_call: TRBV6-1
j_call: TRBJ1-5
cdr3_nt: TGTGCCAGCACCCTAAGCGAGGGAAGACGTGAGCCCCAGCATTTT
cdr3_aa: CASTLSEGRREPQHF

clone_size: NA
d_call: TRBD2
v_call: TRBV7-3
j_call: TRBJ2-1
cdr3_nt: TGTGCCAGCAGCTCCCCGGGCGGGAGCGGCAATGAGCAGTTCTTC
cdr3_aa: CASSSPGGSGNEQFF

clone_size: NA
d_call: TRBD1
v_call: TRBV7-3
j_call: TRBJ2-3
cdr3_nt: TGTGCCAGCAGTAAGGGACAGGGGAACATGGATACGCAGTATTTT
cdr3_aa: CASSKGQGNMDTQYF

clone_size: NA
d_call: TRBD2
v_call: TRBV7-8
j_call: TRBJ2-1
cdr3_nt: TGTGCCAGCAGCTTTTACCCTAGCGGGCGCAATGAGCAGTTCTTC
cdr3_aa: CASSFYPSGRNEQFF

clone_size: NA
d_call: TRBD1
v_call: TRBV19
j_call: TRBJ1-5
cdr3_nt: TGTGCCAGTAGTCCCAGGACAGGGATGGCCTCCGGCCAGCCCCAGCATTTT
cdr3_aa: CASSPRTGMASGQPQHF

clone_size: NA
d_call: NA
v_call: TRBV30
j_call: TRBJ1-6
cdr3_nt: TGTGCCTGGAGTGAAGGAAGGGAGAATTCACCCCTCCACTTT
cdr3_aa: CAWSEGRENSPLHF

clone_size: NA
d_call: NA
v_call: TRBV2
j_call: TRBJ2-7
cdr3_nt: TGTGCCAGCACGAACAAAGACGAGCAGTACTTC
cdr3_aa: CASTNKDEQYF